The TCR beta chain described here comes from a study of CD8+CD57+ T cells in acquired aplastic anemia. Genomic DNA acted as the template from which TCR beta VDJ combination and CDR3 sequence profiling were carried out. One entry per CDR3 protein results from TCRdb running MiXCR on the reads. The sample comprises some 120,000 distinct CDR3 sequences, roughly 40% of which are singletons, and under 3% rests with the top ten. Patients included in sequencing had previously demonstrated CD8+CD57+ cell expansion by flow cytometry. The V and J ends lost 5 bases and 3 bases respectively, with 14 bases between them. Germline V lookup: CDR1 LNHDA, CDR2 SQIVND (reference sequence). The CDR3 is 14 residues long.

Sequenced: sorted CD4+, CD8+, or CD8+CD57+ T cells (not recorded which) from PBMCs. This sequence originates from a human donor with aplastic anemia. The gene calls are TRBV19 and TRBJ2-7; D call uncertain. The CDR3 DNA follows: TGTGCCAGTAGTTACGCAGGCGGAGACTACGAGCAGTACTTC. Translated: CASSYAGGDYEQYF.